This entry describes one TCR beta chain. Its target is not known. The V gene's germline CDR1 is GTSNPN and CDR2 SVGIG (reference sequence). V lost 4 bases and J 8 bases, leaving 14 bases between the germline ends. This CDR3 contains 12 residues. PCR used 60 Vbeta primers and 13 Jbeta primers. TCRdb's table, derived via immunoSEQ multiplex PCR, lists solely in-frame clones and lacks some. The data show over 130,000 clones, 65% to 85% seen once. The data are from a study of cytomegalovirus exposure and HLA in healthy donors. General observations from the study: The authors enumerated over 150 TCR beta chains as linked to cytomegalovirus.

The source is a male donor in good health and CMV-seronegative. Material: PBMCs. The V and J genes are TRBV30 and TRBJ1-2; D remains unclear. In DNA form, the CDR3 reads TGTGCCTGGAATCCTGGGTGGGCGGGCTACACCTTC. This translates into CAWNPGWAGYTF.